This T cell receptor beta chain came from a study of monozygotic twins with inflammatory bowel disease. There are 13 residues in the CDR3. From germline, CDR1 is SGHTA and CDR2 FQGNSA. About this clonotype itself: The antigen remains undetermined.

Study outcomes and limitations: No discrimination was achieved between different T cell subtypes. The existence of one strong signal or clonotype linked to IBD lacked support.

The cDNA of both the TCRalpha and TCRbeta chains was subjected to two nested PCRs of approximately 16 and 10 cycles. For each CDR3 protein, TCRdb gives one entry from its re-call of the 5' RACE reads, without DNA. Here the sample table reports around 380,000 distinct CDR3 sequences. The genes are TRBV7-2 and TRBJ1-2; lacking DNA, the TRBD1 call made by TCRdb goes unchecked. The receptor was derived from a human donor with ulcerative colitis or Crohn's disease, or a healthy co-twin of an affected twin (not recorded which). The sequenced sample was blood. The CDR3 is CASSRGTLYGYTF.